This entry is about one T cell receptor beta chain. The antigen is not known. The germline gives CDR1 SGHTA, CDR2 FQGNSA. This CDR3 has 14 residues. V dropped 1 base and J dropped 1 base, with 4 bases sitting between them. The sample originates from a study of radiation and T cells in renal cell carcinoma. Clones were read by immunoSEQ multiplex PCR, and TCRdb kept only the in-frame ones, dropping some. The sample shows around 80,000 clones, more than 75% of them seen only once. Findings and limits, study-wide: Top tumor clonotypes rose in blood 2 weeks post-radiation, then contracted. No pretreatment tumor biopsies were available for baseline clonotypes.

Time point in this sample: blood 2 weeks post-SBRT. Treatment of the sample: 15 Gy SBRT to primary tumor, nephrectomy 4 weeks later. The patient's renal cell carcinoma had clear cell pathology. The receptor's source is a man aged 60-69 years with renal cell carcinoma. The V and J genes are TRBV7-2 and TRBJ2-2, with D unresolved. This specimen was blood, taken from a patient whose treatment included radiotherapy and nephrectomy. For the CDR3, the DNA is TGTGCCAGCAGCTTAGGGCTGAACACCGGGGAGCTGTTTTTT. As protein: CASSLGLNTGELFF.